Following are 3 T cell receptor beta chains from one sample sequenced in a study of blood T cell repertoires in COVID-19. Sequencing used immunoSEQ multiplex PCR; TCRdb keeps in-frame clones, though not all of them. The repertoire consists of approximately 60,000 clones, with roughly four fifths occurring once and the leading ten covering roughly 18%. Material for sequencing was peripheral blood. The receptors derive from a man aged 55-75 years with acute or convalescent COVID-19.

V usage is TRBV29-1 and J usage is TRBJ2-7, with a weak D call TRBD1 (5 bases). The V and J ends lost 0 bases and 3 bases respectively, with 9 bases between them. CDR1 SQVTM and CDR2 ANQGSEA come from the germline V gene. The CDR3 consists of 13 residues. CDR3 sequence (DNA): TGCAGCGTTGAAGACAGGGATTACTACGAGCAGTACTTC. Protein sequence: CSVEDRDYYEQYF.

The chain recombines TRBV6-1 with TRBJ2-6; 9 nucleotides line up with TRBD2. V dropped 2 bases and J dropped 0; count of bases not matched to a gene: 8. The CDR3 spans 19 residues. CDR1 is MNHNS and CDR2 is SASEGT in the germline V gene. CDR3: CASSEIAGALGSGANVLTF. The DNA for the CDR3 is TGTGCCAGCAGTGAAATAGCGGGGGCACTTGGCTCTGGGGCCAACGTCCTGACTTTC.

The rearrangement links TRBV19 to TRBJ2-4; the match to TRBD1 covers 8 bases. This CDR3 spans 14 amino acids. The trim removed 2 bases at V and 8 bases at J, leaving 5 bases unmatched. Looked up from germline, CDR1 is LNHDA and CDR2 is SQIVND (reference sequence). DNA for the CDR3: TGTGCCAGTAGTATAACGGACAGGGCGCACATTCAGTACTTC. Its protein product is CASSITDRAHIQYF.